This record concerns one T cell receptor (beta chain) sequence. The data were produced by immunoSEQ multiplex PCR, yet TCRdb's version contains in-frame clones alone and is incomplete. Of roughly 240,000 clones in the sample, about 82% are singletons; the top ten hold approximately 6.2%. In Seattle, patients joined the study during active infection and were tracked longitudinally. The sample is drawn from a study of blood T cell repertoires in COVID-19. Study-wide context: The cDNA or gDNA used as material had been derived from T cells, B-cell-depleted T cells, or PBMCs.

The V and J ends lost 0 bases and 2 bases respectively, with 4 bases between them. The V gene's germline CDR1 is LNHNV and CDR2 YYDKDF (reference sequence). There are 13 residues in the CDR3. Input material: peripheral blood. The chain uses TRBV15 and TRBJ1-2; D ambiguous. This TCR derives from an elderly woman with COVID-19, enrolled during active disease. As DNA, the CDR3 is TGTGCCACCAGCAGAGAACAGAACTATGGCTACACCTTC. Amino acid sequence: CATSREQNYGYTF.